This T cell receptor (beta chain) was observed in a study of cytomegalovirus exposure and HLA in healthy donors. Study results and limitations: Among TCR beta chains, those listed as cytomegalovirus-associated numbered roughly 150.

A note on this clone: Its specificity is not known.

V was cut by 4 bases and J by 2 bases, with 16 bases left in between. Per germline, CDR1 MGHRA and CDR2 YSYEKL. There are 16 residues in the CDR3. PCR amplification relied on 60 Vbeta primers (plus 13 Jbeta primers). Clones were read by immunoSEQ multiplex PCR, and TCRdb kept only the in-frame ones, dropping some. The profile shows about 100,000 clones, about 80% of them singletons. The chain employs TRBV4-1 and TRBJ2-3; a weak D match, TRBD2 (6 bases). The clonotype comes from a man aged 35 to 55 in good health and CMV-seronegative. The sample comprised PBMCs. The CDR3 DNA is TGCGCCAGCAGCCCAAACCCCGCGGGGCACACAGATACGCAGTATTTT. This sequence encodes CASSPNPAGHTDTQYF.